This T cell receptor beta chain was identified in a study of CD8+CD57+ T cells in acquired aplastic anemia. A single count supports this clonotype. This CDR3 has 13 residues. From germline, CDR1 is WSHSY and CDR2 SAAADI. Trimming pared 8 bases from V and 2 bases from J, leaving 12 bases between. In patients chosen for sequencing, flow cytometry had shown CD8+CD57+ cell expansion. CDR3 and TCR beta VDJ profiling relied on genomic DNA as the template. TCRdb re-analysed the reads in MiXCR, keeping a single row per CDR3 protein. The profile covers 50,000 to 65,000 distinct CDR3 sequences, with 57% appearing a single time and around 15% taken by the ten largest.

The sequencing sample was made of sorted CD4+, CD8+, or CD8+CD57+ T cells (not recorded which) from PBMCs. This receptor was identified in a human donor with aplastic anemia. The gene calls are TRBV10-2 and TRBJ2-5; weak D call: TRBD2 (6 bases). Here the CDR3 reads CASRRDLQETQYF. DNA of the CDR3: TGCGCCAGCCGGCGGGACTTACAAGAGACCCAGTACTTC.